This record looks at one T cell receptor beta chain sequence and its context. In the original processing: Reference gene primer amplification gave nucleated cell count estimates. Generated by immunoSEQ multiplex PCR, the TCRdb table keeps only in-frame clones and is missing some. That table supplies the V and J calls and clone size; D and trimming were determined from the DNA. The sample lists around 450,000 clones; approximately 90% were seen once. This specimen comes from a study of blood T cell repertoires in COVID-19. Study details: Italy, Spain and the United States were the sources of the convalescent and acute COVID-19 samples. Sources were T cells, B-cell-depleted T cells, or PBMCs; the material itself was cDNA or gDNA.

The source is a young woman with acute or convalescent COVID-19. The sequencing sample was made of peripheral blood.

The CDR3 region has the DNA TGTGCCAGCAGCTTAAGAGAGAGCGGTTACAATGAGCAGTTCTTC. Encoded protein: CASSLRESGYNEQFF. The chain joins TRBV7-3 to TRBJ2-1; perhaps TRBD2 as D (5 bases). The CDR3 consists of 15 residues. Germline V gene sequence: CDR1 SGHTA, CDR2 FQGTGA. V gave up 1 base and J gave up 4 bases, with 11 bases separating them. The variable domain in full, with the rest retrieved from reference TRBV7-3 and TRBJ2-1, is GAGVSQTPSNKVTEKGKYVELRCDPISGHTALYWYRQSLGQGPEFLIYFQGTGAADDSGLPNDRFFAVRPEGSVSTLKIQRTERGDSAVYLCASSLRESGYNEQFFGPGTRLTVL.